This passage covers 28 T cell receptor beta chains from one sample sequenced in a study of T cells in Graves' hyperthyroidism and ophthalmopathy. TCR beta CDR3 sequences were amplified from RNA transcripts. First-round RT-PCR of the TCR CDR3 relied on the HTBI primer set. TCRdb reanalysed the multiplex PCR reads using MiXCR and keeps one entry per CDR3 protein. The sample carries approximately 600,000 distinct CDR3 sequences, around 21% recorded once. What was sequenced was blood. Source of these receptors: a man aged 25 to 45 with Graves' ophthalmopathy.

The chain uses TRBV11-1 and TRBJ2-7, with TRBD1 matching 7 bases. The CDR3 contains 15 residues. After removal of 5 bases from V and 9 bases from J, the junction contained 16 bases not matched to a gene. Germline lookup yields CDR1 SGHAT and CDR2 FQDESV (reference sequence). The CDR3 DNA sequence: TGTGCCAGCAGCACCGGGACAGACTCATACGACGGGCAGTACTTC. Protein: CASSTGTDSYDGQYF.

The gene calls are TRBV19 and TRBJ2-1, with 11 bases matching TRBD2. Germline CDR1 reads LNHDA; CDR2 reads SQIVND (reference sequence). The CDR3 totals 15 residues. V was clipped by 3 bases and J by 5 bases; unmatched bases: 3. The DNA of the CDR3 is TGTGCCAGTAGTATGGTGACTAGCGGGAACAATGAGCAGTTCTTC. It yields the protein CASSMVTSGNNEQFF.

This clonotype has only a few counts. J is TRBJ2-1 and V is TRBV24-1; TRBD1 matches at 7 bases. This CDR3 comprises 18 residues. The V and J ends lost 3 bases and 6 bases, in that order; junction bases with no gene match: 16. CDR1 and CDR2 (germline): KGHDR, SFDVKD. Here the CDR3 DNA reads TGTGCCACCAGTGATCCAAGAACACAGGGGACCATGGGCAATGAGCAGTTCTTC. Its translation is CATSDPRTQGTMGNEQFF.

The rearrangement uses TRBV7-9 and TRBJ2-1, with 12 bases matching TRBD2. Germline trimming cut 4 bases from V and 8 bases from J; bases unmatched to any gene: 9. CDR3 length equals 16 residues. The germline V gene has CDR1 SEHNR and CDR2 FQNEAQ (reference sequence). CDR3 sequence: CASSSGLAGTNYEQFF. CDR3 coding DNA: TGTGCCAGCAGCTCTGGACTAGCGGGGACCAATTATGAGCAGTTCTTC.

The sample holds a few counts of this clonotype. V gene TRBV6-1 combines with J gene TRBJ1-1; weak D call: TRBD1 (5 bases). The V gene's germline CDR1 is MNHNS and CDR2 SASEGT. The germline V and J ends were trimmed by 6 bases and 2 bases, with 13 bases remaining between them. CDR3 size: 14 residues. The CDR3 nucleotides are TGTGCCAGCAGCCCGGGACGCGTCAACACTGAAGCTTTCTTT. This codes for CASSPGRVNTEAFF.

There are many counts of this clonotype. Written as DNA, the CDR3 is TGTGCCAGCAGCTTGAGCACTCGAAGCGAGCAGTACTTC. It translates to CASSLSTRSEQYF. The chain couples TRBV7-2 to TRBJ2-7; no firm D call. The CDR3 is 13 residues long. Trimming removed 3 bases at V and 6 bases at J, with 12 bases between. CDR1 is SGHTA and CDR2 is FQGNSA in the germline V gene.

The table lists this clonotype with a few counts. The chain employs TRBV5-8 and TRBJ1-2; D may be TRBD1 (5 bases). Trimming pared 1 base from V and 4 bases from J, leaving 14 bases between. Germline V gives CDR1 SGHTS, CDR2 YDEGEE. The CDR3 extends over 15 amino acids. The CDR3 loop reads CASSLYQGSFYGYTF. CDR3 sequence (DNA): TGTGCCAGCAGCTTGTACCAGGGATCCTTCTATGGCTACACCTTC.

V usage is TRBV7-3 and J usage is TRBJ2-3, with D tentatively TRBD2 (6 bases). V was clipped by 6 bases and J by 3 bases, with 16 bases between them. CDR3 size: 15 residues. The V gene's germline CDR1 is SGHTA and CDR2 FQGTGA. The DNA of the CDR3 is TGTGCCAGCAGTTCTATGGGGGGTGGGACAGATACGCAGTATTTT. Translation gives CASSSMGGGTDTQYF.

This clonotype was detected only a few times. The J gene is TRBJ2-2, the V gene TRBV7-2, with TRBD1 identical over 7 bases. The V gene's germline CDR1 is SGHTA and CDR2 FQGNSA. Trimming at V came to 4 bases and at J to 5 bases, leaving 4 bases not matched to a gene. The CDR3 has 14 amino acids. CDR3 sequence reads: CASSSQDRTGELFF. CDR3 in DNA: TGTGCCAGCAGCTCTCAGGACAGGACCGGGGAGCTGTTTTTT. Full variable domain (outside the CDR3, taken from reference TRBV7-2 and TRBJ2-2): GAGVSQSPSNKVTEKGKDVELRCDPISGHTALYWYRQSLGQGLEFLIYFQGNSAPDKSGLPSDRFSAERTGGSVSTLTIQRTQQEDSAVYLCASSSQDRTGELFFGEGSRLTVL.

The chain links TRBV11-2 to TRBJ2-5; D may be TRBD2 (5 bases). Per germline, CDR1 SGHAT and CDR2 FQNNGV. Trimming stripped 0 bases from V and 6 bases from J, with 11 bases between. CDR3 length: 14 amino acids. CDR3 in DNA: TGTGCCAGCAGCTTAGAACCGGGAATTAAGACCCAGTACTTC. Translation gives CASSLEPGIKTQYF.

This clonotype was recorded many times. This chain joins TRBV5-1 and TRBJ2-1; maybe TRBD2 (7 bases). Per germline, CDR1 SGHRS and CDR2 YFSETQ. The CDR3 consists of 16 residues. Trimming took 4 bases from V and 6 from J, leaving 20 bases between them. The CDR3, as DNA: TGCGCCAGCAGCGGGGGGGCCGGCGGGGGCGTCAATGAGCAGTTCTTC. Translated: CASSGGAGGGVNEQFF.

To note about this clonotype: An end of the junction does not agree with germline; a read error may underlie this. The CDR3 loop reads CVSSLSRDGPYNEQFF. CDR3 DNA sequence: TGTGTCAGCAGTTTATCAAGGGACGGGCCTTACAATGAGCAGTTCTTC. The V gene is TRBV12-3 or TRBV12-4, the J gene TRBJ2-1; D possibly uses TRBD1 or TRBD2 (5 bases each). The CDR3 runs to 16 residues.

There are a few counts of this clonotype. The J gene is TRBJ1-5, the V gene TRBV2, with D possibly matching TRBD1 (6 bases). Trimming removed 7 bases at V and 6 bases at J, with 13 bases between. The length of the CDR3 is 13 residues. CDR1 and CDR2 (germline): SNHLY, FYNNEI. The CDR3 protein is CASKGEEAQPQHF. The CDR3 nucleotides read TGTGCCAGCAAGGGGGAGGAGGCTCAGCCCCAGCATTTT.

This clonotype was seen ten or more times. The rearrangement joins TRBV6-5 to TRBJ1-1; a weak D match, TRBD1 (5 bases). CDR1 MNHEY and CDR2 SVGAGI come from the germline V gene. This CDR3 is 14 amino acids long. V dropped 2 bases and J dropped 0 bases, with 7 bases sitting between them. The CDR3 DNA reads TGTGCCAGCAGTTACAGAGGGGTGAACACTGAAGCTTTCTTT. This gives the protein CASSYRGVNTEAFF.

This clonotype was found a few times. The CDR3 DNA reads TGCGCCAGCAGCCCGACAGGGCGTCCCAACGAGCAGTACTTC. This codes for CASSPTGRPNEQYF. The genes are TRBV4-1 and TRBJ2-7; TRBD1 matches at 7 bases. Per the germline V gene, CDR1 is MGHRA and CDR2 is YSYEKL. The CDR3 is made up of 14 amino acids. Losses at the gene ends were 4 bases for V and 5 bases for J; bases not matched to a gene: 8.

This clonotype was seen a handful of times. The gene calls are TRBV11-3 and TRBJ2-1; 10 bases map to TRBD2. CDR3 length: 17 residues. Losses at the gene ends were 5 bases for V and 9 bases for J; bases not matched to a gene: 16. CDR1 and CDR2 (germline): SGHNT, YENEEA. The CDR3 sequence: CASSPREGSGRASEQFF. CDR3 in DNA: TGTGCCAGCAGCCCGCGGGAGGGGAGCGGGAGGGCCTCTGAGCAGTTCTTC.

This clonotype showed up just a few times. This chain links TRBV6-5 with TRBJ2-1, with D possibly TRBD1 on 5 matching bases. The germline V gene has CDR1 MNHEY and CDR2 SVGAGI. The ends were cut back, 0 bases at V and 9 bases at J, with 9 bases in the middle. The CDR3 covers 13 residues. For the CDR3, the DNA is TGTGCCAGCAGTTACTCGAAAGGGGCTGAGCAGTTCTTC. Protein: CASSYSKGAEQFF.

This clonotype was seen many times. This sequence joins TRBV5-1 and TRBJ2-1; 7 nucleotides line up with TRBD2. V trimming: 3 bases; J trimming: 1 base; junction bases outside the gene matches: 7. This CDR3 comprises 16 residues. Germline CDR1 SGHRS, CDR2 YFSETQ. This CDR3 reads CASSSTGLPSYNEQFF. Here the CDR3 DNA reads TGCGCCAGCAGCTCAACGGGACTACCTTCCTACAATGAGCAGTTCTTC.

This clonotype was seen repeatedly, ten times or more. The V and J genes are TRBV30 and TRBJ2-3; D might be TRBD2 (5 bases). Germline V gene sequence: CDR1 GTSNPN, CDR2 SVGIG (reference sequence). There are 14 residues in the CDR3. Between the trimmed V and J ends, which lost 4 bases and 0 bases, there was a span of 11 bases. The CDR3: CAWTVGGSTDTQYF. CDR3 sequence (DNA): TGTGCCTGGACGGTTGGCGGGAGCACAGATACGCAGTATTTT. The full variable domain, with the rest looked up from reference TRBV30 and TRBJ2-3, is SQTIHQWPATLVQPVGSPLSLECTVEGTSNPNLYWYRQAAGRGLQLLFYSVGIGQISSEVPQNLSASRPQDRQFILSSKKLLLSDSGFYLCAWTVGGSTDTQYFGPGTRLTVL.

This clonotype was detected ten times or more. This chain connects TRBV27 to TRBJ1-2, with D perhaps matching TRBD1 (6 bases). The CDR3 extends over 14 amino acids. Germline lookup yields CDR1 MNHEY and CDR2 SMNVEV (reference sequence). Trimming shortened V by 6 bases and J by 4 bases, and 15 bases separated the two germline ends. The CDR3 DNA follows: TGTGCCAGCAGCGGGAACAGGGAGGCCTATGGCTACACCTTC. This codes for CASSGNREAYGYTF.

The V gene is TRBV20-1, the J gene TRBJ1-5; TRBD1 might be the D (6 bases). Germline CDR1 and CDR2: DFQATT and SNEGSKA (reference sequence). Deletions cut 0 bases from V and 6 bases from J, with 15 bases between. CDR3 length: 15 residues. DNA for the CDR3: TGCAGTGCTAGAGAGGCCGCAGGGGAGGGTCAGCCCCAGCATTTT. Translating gives CSAREAAGEGQPQHF.

The gene calls are TRBV7-6 and TRBJ1-5; no reliable D call. The CDR3 sequence is 15 residues long. Trimming removed 5 bases from V and 4 bases from J, with 15 bases in between. Looked up from germline, CDR1 is SGHVS and CDR2 is FNYEAQ. CDR3 protein: CASSLGSALNQPQHF. For the CDR3, the DNA is TGTGCCAGCAGCCTCGGCAGCGCCCTTAATCAGCCCCAGCATTTT.

The chain recombines TRBV6-2 or TRBV6-3 with TRBJ1-5; D not resolved. The germline V gene has CDR1 MNHEY and CDR2 SVGEGT. The V gene lost 7 bases and the J gene lost 7 bases, with 17 bases spanning the gap. This CDR3 has 14 residues. CDR3 loop: CASMSGPWEQPQHF. The CDR3 nucleotides read TGTGCCAGCATGTCCGGGCCTTGGGAGCAGCCCCAGCATTTT.

The V call is TRBV4-2, the J call TRBJ1-5; D uncertain. Trimming took 0 bases from V and 7 from J, leaving 7 bases between them. Germline CDR1 LGHNA, CDR2 YNFKEQ. CDR3 length: 13 residues. As DNA, the CDR3 is TGTGCCAGCAGCCAAGAGGTCTTACAGCCCCAGCATTTT. Translating it yields CASSQEVLQPQHF.

V gene TRBV4-1 combines with J gene TRBJ2-7, with 11 bases matching TRBD2. This CDR3 is built from 19 residues. J gave up 0 bases and V 0 bases, and 10 bases lay outside the gene matches. CDR1 MGHRA and CDR2 YSYEKL come from the germline V gene. The CDR3, as DNA: TGCGCCAGCAGCCAAGAGGGACTCTTAGCGGGAGGGAACTCCTACGAGCAGTACTTC. This translates into CASSQEGLLAGGNSYEQYF.

V is TRBV6-2 or TRBV6-3 and J is TRBJ2-7; no firm D call. The V gene lost 3 bases and the J gene lost 2 bases, with 14 bases spanning the gap. Germline CDR1 reads MNHEY; CDR2 reads SVGEGT. The CDR3 is 15 residues long. CDR3 sequence (DNA): TGTGCCAGCAGTTATTCGACTCCACCGGCCTACGAGCAGTACTTC. It encodes CASSYSTPPAYEQYF.

This chain links TRBV20-1 with TRBJ2-7, with 8 bases that match TRBD2. After removal of 1 base from V and 9 bases from J, the junction contained 8 bases not matched to a gene. The germline CDR1 and CDR2 sequences are DFQATT and SNEGSKA (reference sequence). The CDR3 spans 13 residues. The CDR3 bases are TGCAGTGCTAGAGGAGGCAGCGGGGGAGGGCAGTACTTC. The encoded protein is CSARGGSGGGQYF.

The sample holds a few counts of this clonotype. The chain couples TRBV13 to TRBJ2-1, with 9 bases fitting TRBD2. The V and J ends lost 5 bases and 8 bases, in that order; junction bases with no gene match: 7. The length of the CDR3 is 14 residues. Germline V gives CDR1 PRHDT, CDR2 FYEKMQ (reference sequence). Here the CDR3 reads CASSAGTSLHEQFF. DNA for the CDR3: TGTGCCAGCAGCGCCGGGACTAGCCTTCATGAGCAGTTCTTC.